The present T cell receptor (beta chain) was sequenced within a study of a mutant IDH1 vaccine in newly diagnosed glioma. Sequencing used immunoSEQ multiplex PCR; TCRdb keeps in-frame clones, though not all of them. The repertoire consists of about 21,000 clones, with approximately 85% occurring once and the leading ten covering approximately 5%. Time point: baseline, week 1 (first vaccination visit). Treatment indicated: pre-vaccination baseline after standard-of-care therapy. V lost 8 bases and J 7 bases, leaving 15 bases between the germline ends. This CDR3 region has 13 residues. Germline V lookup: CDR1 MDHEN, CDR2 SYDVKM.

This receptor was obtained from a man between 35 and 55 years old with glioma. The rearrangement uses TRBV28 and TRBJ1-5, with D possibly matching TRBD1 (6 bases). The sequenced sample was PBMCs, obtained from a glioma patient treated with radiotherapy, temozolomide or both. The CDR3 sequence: CASGKGTGQPQHF. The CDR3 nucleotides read TGTGCCAGCGGAAAGGGAACAGGGCAGCCCCAGCATTTT.